This T cell receptor (beta chain) was sequenced for a study of blood T cells in healthy people across ages. The authors ran a second PCR of roughly 6 to 12 cycles using a sample-barcoded 5' primer and a J-beta primer mix. TCRdb used MiXCR to reprocess the 5' RACE reads, holding one entry per CDR3 protein. The data hold 650,000 to 1,000,000 distinct CDR3 sequences, with roughly 34% observed a single time. Deletions cut 1 base from V and 1 base from J, with 8 bases between. CDR1 and CDR2 from the germline V gene are SGHRS and YFSETQ. The CDR3 runs 15 residues. About this clonotype itself: Its antigen is undetermined.

Study results and caveats: With unsorted PBMCs, a conclusive comparison of naive versus antigen-experienced cells was not possible. Long-lived donors carried more naive CD4+ cells and greater diversity than aged donors. Diversity estimates from one million T cells were considered underestimates. Getting older went along with TCR beta diversity per million T cells dropping roughly linearly.

This TCR was recovered from a man between 18 and 35 years old in good health. This chain uses TRBV5-1 with TRBJ2-2; D is undetermined. Sample: blood. CDR3 nucleotide sequence: TGCGCCAGCAGCTTGAACAACTTGAACACCGGGGAGCTGTTTTTT. Residues: CASSLNNLNTGELFF.